A single sample gave rise to the 6 T cell receptor beta chains below, sequenced in a study of cytomegalovirus exposure and HLA in healthy donors. PCR was performed using 60 Vbeta and 13 Jbeta primers. The method was immunoSEQ multiplex PCR; TCRdb's version includes in-frame clones alone and lacks a portion of them. There are roughly 200,000 clones in the sample; more than 60% occur only once, and 3.7% lies in the top ten. The sequenced sample was PBMCs. The receptors stem from a woman in her sixties or seventies in good health and CMV-seropositive.

The chain employs TRBV6-6 and TRBJ2-5; no firm D call. The CDR3 runs to 11 residues. V shed 7 bases and J shed 4 bases, with 7 bases lying between them. Germline loops: CDR1 MNHNY, CDR2 SVGAGI (reference sequence). CDR3 protein: CASTFGETQYF. The CDR3 nucleotides are TGTGCCAGCACCTTCGGAGAGACCCAGTACTTC.

The chain couples TRBV2 to TRBJ2-3; 12 bases agree with TRBD2. Germline values: CDR1 SNHLY, CDR2 FYNNEI. CDR3 size: 15 residues. V was pared by 3 bases and J by 4 bases, with 2 bases of the junction left unmatched. DNA for the CDR3: TGTGCCAGCAGTGAGACTAGCGGGAGACCAGATACGCAGTATTTT. Translation gives CASSETSGRPDTQYF. The complete variable domain, with remaining parts taken from reference TRBV2 and TRBJ2-3, reads EPEVTQTPSHQVTQMGQEVILRCVPISNHLYFYWYRQILGQKVEFLVSFYNNEISEKSEIFDDQFSVERPDGSNFTLKIRSTKLEDSAMYFCASSETSGRPDTQYFGPGTRLTVL.

The chain couples TRBV7-2 to TRBJ1-2, with TRBD1 matching 8 bases. The trim removed 0 bases at V and 3 bases at J, leaving 9 bases unmatched. Germline CDR1 and CDR2: SGHTA and FQGNSA. The CDR3 has 17 amino acids. The CDR3 nucleotides read TGTGCCAGCAGCTTAGCGGGGGGACAGGCAGGGGACTATGGCTACACCTTC. It translates to CASSLAGGQAGDYGYTF.

J is TRBJ2-5 and V is TRBV14; tentative D call: TRBD1 (6 bases). The ends were cut back, 1 base at V and 5 bases at J, with 17 bases in the middle. This CDR3 comprises 16 residues. Germline lookup yields CDR1 SGHDN and CDR2 FVKESK. CDR3 in amino acids: CASSQGGGTRRETQYF. Here the CDR3 DNA reads TGTGCCAGCAGCCAAGGAGGGGGAACCCGAAGGGAGACCCAGTACTTC.

The chain couples TRBV27 to TRBJ1-4; a possible D gene is TRBD1 (6 bases). The germline V and J ends were trimmed by 5 bases and 8 bases, with 15 bases remaining between them. This CDR3 is built from 14 residues. CDR1 is MNHEY and CDR2 is SMNVEV in the germline V gene (reference sequence). For the CDR3, the DNA is TGTGCCAGCAGTAGGGCAGGGGTGGGGGAAAAACTGTTTTTT. It translates to CASSRAGVGEKLFF.

The chain links TRBV12-5 to TRBJ1-1, with no clear D. Looked up from germline, CDR1 is LGHNT and CDR2 is FRNRAP. The CDR3 sequence is 15 residues long. V lost 7 bases and J 1 base, leaving 16 bases between the germline ends. This CDR3 reads CASVRRGGPNTEAFF. The CDR3, as DNA: TGTGCTAGTGTCCGACGGGGAGGACCGAACACTGAAGCTTTCTTT. Full variable domain (outside the CDR3, taken from reference TRBV12-5 and TRBJ1-1): DARVTQTPRHKVTEMGQEVTMRCQPILGHNTVFWYRQTMMQGLELLAYFRNRAPLDDSGMPKDRFSAEMPDATLATLKIQPSEPRDSAVYFCASVRRGGPNTEAFFGQGTRLTVV.